This TCR beta chain was captured by sequencing in a study of immune evolution from preneoplasia to lung adenocarcinoma. About the study: HLA loss of heterozygosity: around 6.5% AIS, about 15% MIA, over 30% ADC, none AAH.

This clone was picked up a small number of times. No antigen is known for it. The junction departs from the called germline gene at one end, perhaps through a read error. Profiling relied on immunoSEQ multiplex PCR, and the TCRdb table lists in-frame clones only, not all of them. This sample has over 30,000 clones, with roughly 68% found just once. The CDR3 loop spans 15 amino acids. CDR1 is SSHAT, CDR2 FNYEAQ, per germline (reference sequence). Patient tissue came from resections in Japan or China, 2014–2017. Study-wide findings and caveats: Later-stage lesions seemingly showed higher T cell density and diversity than normal lung.

The source of this sequence is a person between 55 and 70 years old with lung adenocarcinoma. The V gene is TRBV7-7, the J gene TRBJ2-5; 7 bases agree with TRBD1. Material: FFPE invasive lung adenocarcinoma tissue. In nucleotides, the CDR3 is TGTGCTAGCAGCGCCCTGGGACAGTCCCAAGAGACCCAGTACTTC. This codes for CASSALGQSQETQYF.